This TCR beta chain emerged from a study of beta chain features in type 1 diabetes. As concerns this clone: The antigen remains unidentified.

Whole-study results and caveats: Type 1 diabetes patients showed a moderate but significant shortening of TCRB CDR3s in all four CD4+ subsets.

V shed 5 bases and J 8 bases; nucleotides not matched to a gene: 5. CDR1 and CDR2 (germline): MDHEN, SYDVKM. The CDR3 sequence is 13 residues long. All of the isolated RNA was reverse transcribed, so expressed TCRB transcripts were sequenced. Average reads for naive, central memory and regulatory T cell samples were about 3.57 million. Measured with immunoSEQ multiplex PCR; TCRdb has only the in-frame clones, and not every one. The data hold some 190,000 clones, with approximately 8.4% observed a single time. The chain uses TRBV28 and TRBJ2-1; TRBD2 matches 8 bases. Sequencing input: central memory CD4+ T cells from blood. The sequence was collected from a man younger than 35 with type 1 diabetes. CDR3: CASSPPAGDEQFF. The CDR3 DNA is TGTGCCAGCAGTCCCCCAGCGGGGGATGAGCAGTTCTTC.